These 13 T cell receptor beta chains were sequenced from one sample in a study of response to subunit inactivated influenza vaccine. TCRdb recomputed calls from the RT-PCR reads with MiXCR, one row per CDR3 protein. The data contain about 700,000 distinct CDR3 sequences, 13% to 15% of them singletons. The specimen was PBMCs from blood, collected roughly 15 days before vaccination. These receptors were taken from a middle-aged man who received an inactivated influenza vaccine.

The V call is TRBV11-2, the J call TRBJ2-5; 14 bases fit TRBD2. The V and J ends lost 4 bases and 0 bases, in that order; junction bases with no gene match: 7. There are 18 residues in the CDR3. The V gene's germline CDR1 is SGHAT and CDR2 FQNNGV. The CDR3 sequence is CASSSGTSGGTHQETQYF. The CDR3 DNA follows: TGTGCCAGCAGCTCTGGGACTAGCGGGGGAACCCACCAAGAGACCCAGTACTTC. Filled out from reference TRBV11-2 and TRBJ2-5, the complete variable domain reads EAGVAQSPRYKIIEKRQSVAFWCNPISGHATLYWYQQILGQGPKLLIQFQNNGVVDDSQLPKDRFSAERLKGVDSTLKIQPAKLEDSAVYLCASSSGTSGGTHQETQYFGPGTRLLVL.

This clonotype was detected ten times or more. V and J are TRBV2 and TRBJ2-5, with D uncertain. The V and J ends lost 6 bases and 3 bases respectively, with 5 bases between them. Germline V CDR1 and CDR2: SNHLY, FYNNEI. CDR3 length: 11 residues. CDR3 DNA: TGTGCCAGCAGCGGAAAAGAGACCCAGTACTTC. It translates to CASSGKETQYF.

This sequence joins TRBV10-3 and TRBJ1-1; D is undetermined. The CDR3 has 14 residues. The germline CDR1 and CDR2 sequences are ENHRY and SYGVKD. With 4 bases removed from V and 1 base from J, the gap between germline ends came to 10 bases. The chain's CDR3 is CAISAEVRNTEAFF. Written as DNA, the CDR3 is TGTGCCATCAGTGCGGAGGTTCGGAACACTGAAGCTTTCTTT.

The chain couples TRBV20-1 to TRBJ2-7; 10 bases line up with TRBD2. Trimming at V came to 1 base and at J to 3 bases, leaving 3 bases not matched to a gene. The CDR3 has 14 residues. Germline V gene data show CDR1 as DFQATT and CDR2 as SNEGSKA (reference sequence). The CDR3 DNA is TGCAGTGCTAGAGCGCCTAGCGGGGGCTACGAGCAGTACTTC. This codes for CSARAPSGGYEQYF.

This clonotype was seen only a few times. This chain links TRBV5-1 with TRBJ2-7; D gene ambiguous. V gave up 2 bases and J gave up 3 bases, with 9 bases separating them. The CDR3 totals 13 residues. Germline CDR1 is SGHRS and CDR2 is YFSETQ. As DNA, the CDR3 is TGCGCCAGCAGCTTCACGGAATACTACGAGCAGTACTTC. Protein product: CASSFTEYYEQYF.

CDR3 DNA sequence: TGTGCCAGCAGCCCTGCCCCCTACATAGGGGTACTCTACAATGAGCAGTTCTTC. Translation gives CASSPAPYIGVLYNEQFF. V and J are TRBV11-1 and TRBJ2-1; D may be TRBD1 (5 bases). Between the trimmed V and J ends, which lost 5 bases and 3 bases, there was a span of 23 bases. From germline, CDR1 is SGHAT and CDR2 FQDESV (reference sequence). The CDR3 spans 18 residues. The full variable domain, rest sourced from reference TRBV11-1 and TRBJ2-1, is EAEVAQSPRYKITEKSQAVAFWCDPISGHATLYWYRQILGQGPELLVQFQDESVVDDSQLPKDRFSAERLKGVDSTLKIQPAELGDSAMYLCASSPAPYIGVLYNEQFFGPGTRLTVL.

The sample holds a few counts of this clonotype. This CDR3 is CASLPKKGTSGGAADTQYF. The CDR3 DNA sequence: TGTGCCAGCCTGCCAAAAAAAGGGACTAGCGGGGGGGCCGCAGATACGCAGTATTTT. The chain is built from TRBV6-1 and TRBJ2-3, with 16 bases aligning to TRBD2. Germline V gene sequence: CDR1 MNHNS, CDR2 SASEGT. Unmatched junction bases numbered 15, after V lost 8 bases and J lost 4 bases. The CDR3 totals 19 residues.

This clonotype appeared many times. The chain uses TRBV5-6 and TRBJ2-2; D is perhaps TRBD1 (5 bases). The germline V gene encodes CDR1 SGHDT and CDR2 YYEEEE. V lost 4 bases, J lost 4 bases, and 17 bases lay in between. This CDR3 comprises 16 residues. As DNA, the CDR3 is TGTGCCAGCAGCCTTACGCGACAGATTAGCACCGGGGAGCTGTTTTTT. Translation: CASSLTRQISTGELFF.

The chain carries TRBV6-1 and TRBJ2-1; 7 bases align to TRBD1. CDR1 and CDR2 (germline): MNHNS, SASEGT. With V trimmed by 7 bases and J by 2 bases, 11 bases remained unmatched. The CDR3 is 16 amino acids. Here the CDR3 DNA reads TGTGCCAGCACCGGAAGACAGGGCGTCGCCTACAATGAGCAGTTCTTC. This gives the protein CASTGRQGVAYNEQFF.

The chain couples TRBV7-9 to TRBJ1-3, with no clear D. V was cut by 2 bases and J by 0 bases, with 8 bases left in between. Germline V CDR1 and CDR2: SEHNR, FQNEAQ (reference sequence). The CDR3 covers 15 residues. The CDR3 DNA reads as TGTGCCAGCAGCTTAACAGAACACTCTGGAAACACCATATATTTT. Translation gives CASSLTEHSGNTIYF.

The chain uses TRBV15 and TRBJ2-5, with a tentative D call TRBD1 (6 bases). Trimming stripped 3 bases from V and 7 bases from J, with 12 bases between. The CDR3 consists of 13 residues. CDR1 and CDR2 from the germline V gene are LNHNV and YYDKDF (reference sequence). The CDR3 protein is CATSRTGGGTQYF. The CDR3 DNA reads TGTGCCACCAGCAGGACAGGTGGGGGGACCCAGTACTTC. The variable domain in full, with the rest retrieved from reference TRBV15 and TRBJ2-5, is DAMVIQNPRYQVTQFGKPVTLSCSQTLNHNVMYWYQQKSSQAPKLLFHYYDKDFNNEADTPDNFQSRRPNTSFCFLDIRSPGLGDTAMYLCATSRTGGGTQYFGPGTRLLVL.

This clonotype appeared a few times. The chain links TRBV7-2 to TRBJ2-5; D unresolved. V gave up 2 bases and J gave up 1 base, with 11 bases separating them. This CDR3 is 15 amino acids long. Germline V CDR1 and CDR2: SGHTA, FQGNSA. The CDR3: CASSLRWATQETQYF. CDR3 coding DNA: TGTGCCAGCAGCTTACGGTGGGCAACCCAAGAGACCCAGTACTTC.

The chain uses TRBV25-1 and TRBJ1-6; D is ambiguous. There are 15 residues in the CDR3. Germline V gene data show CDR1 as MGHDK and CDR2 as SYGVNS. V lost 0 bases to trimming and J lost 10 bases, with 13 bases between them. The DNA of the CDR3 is TGTGCCAGCAGTGAATACGGCCGTGGGAGATCACCCCTCCACTTT. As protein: CASSEYGRGRSPLHF.